The 4 T cell receptor beta chains below were found in one sample sequenced in a study of control samples from healthy donors and cancer patients. The assay was immunoSEQ multiplex PCR, and TCRdb's table has in-frame clones only and misses some. The sample has about 94,000 clones; 90% are singletons. Input material: blood. Receptors originate from a woman younger than 30 in good health.

The chain joins TRBV6-5 to TRBJ2-7; D might be TRBD1 (7 bases). The ends were cut back, 7 bases at V and 4 bases at J, with 17 bases in the middle. In germline, CDR1 is MNHEY, CDR2 SVGAGI. CDR3 length: 14 amino acids. In DNA, the CDR3 is TGTGCCAGCACCTTATCAGGGGGGATGTACGAGCAGTACTTC. It encodes CASTLSGGMYEQYF.

The CDR3 reads CASNQQGPNQPQHF. In DNA, the CDR3 is TGTGCCAGCAATCAACAGGGGCCCAATCAGCCCCAGCATTTT. The V gene is TRBV2, the J gene TRBJ1-5; TRBD1 matches at 7 bases. The CDR3 has 14 amino acids. Germline CDR1 is SNHLY and CDR2 is FYNNEI. V was pared by 7 bases and J by 3 bases, with 6 bases of the junction left unmatched.

V and J are TRBV2 and TRBJ1-4; D remains ambiguous. V gave up 3 bases and J gave up 4 bases, with 12 bases separating them. The CDR3 spans 15 residues. In germline, CDR1 is SNHLY, CDR2 FYNNEI. The CDR3: CASSDGLLRNEKLFF. The CDR3 bases are TGTGCCAGCAGTGACGGACTGCTCCGTAATGAAAAACTGTTTTTT.

Turning to this clone: As the CDR3 is not closed by the conserved phenylalanine or tryptophan, this likely results from a read error. DNA of the CDR3: TGTGCCAGCACCTGGGGTGCTGACACTGAAGCTTTCCTT. Encoded protein: CASTWGADTEAFL. V is TRBV6-5 and J is TRBJ1-1, with unresolved D. Germline CDR1 MNHEY, CDR2 SVGAGI. Trimming took 7 bases from V and 3 from J, leaving 12 bases between them. The CDR3 has 13 residues.